The 14 T cell receptor beta chains below were found in one sample sequenced in a study of blood T cells in healthy people across ages. Primers used in a second PCR of roughly 6 to 11 cycles were a sample-barcoded 5' primer and a J-beta primer mix. TCRdb reprocessed the 5' RACE reads via MiXCR and lists one record per CDR3 protein. The data hold 1,500,000 or so distinct CDR3 sequences, with around 40% observed a single time. The sequenced sample consisted of blood. The receptors stem from a woman younger than 35 in good health.

A word on this clonotype: At one end the junction does not follow the germline gene, possibly because of a read error. This chain links TRBV20-1 with TRBJ2-5; possible D gene TRBD2, 6 bases. The CDR3 has 12 amino acids. The germline CDR1 and CDR2 sequences are DFQATT and SNEGSKA (reference sequence). CDR3 DNA: TGCAATGCTCAAGCGGGTATAGAGACCCAGTACTTC. This gives the protein CNAQAGIETQYF.

Details on this clonotype: Germline is not matched at one junction end, which may reflect a read error. V gene TRBV28 combines with J gene TRBJ2-3, with D unclear. CDR1 and CDR2 from the germline V gene are MDHEN and SYDVKM. CDR3 length equals 16 residues. The CDR3 DNA is TGTACCAGCAGTGCGGCAGATACCGCTAACACAGATACGCAGTATTTT. This translates into CTSSAADTANTDTQYF.

V and J are TRBV3-1 and TRBJ1-1; no clear D. Trimming took 4 bases from V and 7 from J, leaving 13 bases between them. In germline, CDR1 is LGHDT, CDR2 YNNKEL (reference sequence). This CDR3 has 13 residues. The CDR3 nucleotides are TGTGCCAGCAGCCCCCGCGGATTCGATGAAGCTTTCTTT. Protein sequence: CASSPRGFDEAFF.

The J gene is TRBJ1-1, the V gene TRBV29-1; D might be TRBD1 (6 bases). CDR1 SQVTM and CDR2 ANQGSEA come from the germline V gene. The V and J ends lost 8 bases and 3 bases respectively, with 13 bases between them. This CDR3 is 12 amino acids long. CDR3 protein: CSSGGMYTEAFF. For the CDR3, the DNA is TGCAGCTCTGGGGGCATGTACACTGAAGCTTTCTTT.

The chain links TRBV7-9 to TRBJ2-7; D could derive from TRBD1 or TRBD2 (5 bases each). The last part of the DNA fits TRBJ2-5 better; the J call may be wrong. Germline lookup yields CDR1 SEHNR and CDR2 FQNEAQ (reference sequence). The CDR3 covers 14 residues. The CDR3 sequence is CASSSGTTSETQYF. The CDR3 bases are TGTGCCAGCAGCTCTGGGACCACCTCCGAGACCCAGTACTTC.

This sequence joins TRBV2 and TRBJ1-1; D is ambiguous. Trimming cost V 6 bases and J 1 base, with 9 bases left between them. CDR3 length: 13 residues. Germline V lookup: CDR1 SNHLY, CDR2 FYNNEI. DNA for the CDR3: TGTGCCAGCAGGAAACAAGAGAACACTGAAGCTTTCTTT. Amino acid sequence: CASRKQENTEAFF.

This clonotype was seen only a few times. The chain is built from TRBV27 and TRBJ2-7; 11 bases agree with TRBD1. This CDR3 contains 16 residues. The germline V gene encodes CDR1 MNHEY and CDR2 SMNVEV (reference sequence). Germline trimming cut 5 bases from V and 3 bases from J; bases unmatched to any gene: 9. CDR3 coding DNA: TGTGCCAGCAGTGAGTTGTCCGGGACAGGGGGCTACGAGCAGTACTTC. It is translated as CASSELSGTGGYEQYF.

This chain connects TRBV2 to TRBJ2-3; D is unresolved. Germline lookup yields CDR1 SNHLY and CDR2 FYNNEI. CDR3 size: 14 residues. Trimming cost V 3 bases and J 0 bases, with 7 bases left between them. CDR3 sequence (DNA): TGTGCCAGCAGTGACAGCGATAGCACAGATACGCAGTATTTT. Its protein product is CASSDSDSTDTQYF.

The CDR3 sequence: CASSRTWEKLFF. The CDR3 nucleotides read TGTGCCAGCAGCCGAACGTGGGAGAAACTGTTTTTT. The chain employs TRBV3-1 and TRBJ1-4, with no clear D. CDR3 length: 12 amino acids. V lost 4 bases and J lost 11, with 11 bases in between. The germline V gene encodes CDR1 LGHDT and CDR2 YNNKEL (reference sequence).

This clonotype was detected a few times. The chain uses TRBV6-5 and TRBJ1-2, with D unclear. Between the trimmed V and J ends, which lost 5 bases and 5 bases, there was a span of 12 bases. This CDR3 is built from 13 residues. Germline CDR1 and CDR2: MNHEY and SVGAGI. CDR3 amino acids: CASSRELGYGYTF. DNA of the CDR3: TGTGCCAGCAGTCGGGAATTAGGGTATGGCTACACCTTC.

This clonotype has at least ten counts. The rearrangement links TRBV7-2 to TRBJ2-1; 7 positions agree with TRBD2. Germline V gene sequence: CDR1 SGHTA, CDR2 FQGNSA. The junction had 3 bases not matched to a gene; V was cut back by 5 bases and J by 5 bases. The length of the CDR3 is 13 residues. CDR3 nucleotide sequence: TGTGCCAGCAGCCCCGGACTAGACAATGAGCAGTTCTTC. Translating gives CASSPGLDNEQFF. The variable domain in full, with the rest retrieved from reference TRBV7-2 and TRBJ2-1, is GAGVSQSPSNKVTEKGKDVELRCDPISGHTALYWYRQSLGQGLEFLIYFQGNSAPDKSGLPSDRFSAERTGGSVSTLTIQRTQQEDSAVYLCASSPGLDNEQFFGPGTRLTVL.

The rearrangement links TRBV5-1 to TRBJ1-2; maybe TRBD1 (5 bases). The CDR3 extends over 16 amino acids. Per germline, CDR1 SGHRS and CDR2 YFSETQ. Trimming removed 0 bases at V and 3 bases at J, with 15 bases between. The CDR3 nucleotides read TGCGCCAGCAGCTTGGAATGGTGGCAGGGAGACTATGGCTACACCTTC. Amino acids: CASSLEWWQGDYGYTF.

The chain recombines TRBV4-2 with TRBJ2-7; no definite D call. Per the germline V gene, CDR1 is LGHNA and CDR2 is YNFKEQ. V was shortened by 3 bases and J by 0 bases, with 9 bases between the two germline ends. The CDR3 length is 14 residues. CDR3 sequence reads: CASSQAGDSYEQYF. CDR3 coding DNA: TGTGCCAGCAGCCAGGCAGGCGACTCCTACGAGCAGTACTTC.

The CDR3 nucleotides read TGTGCCAGCAGCTTTAGACAGCTCCTTAATGAAAAACTGTTTTTT. This sequence encodes CASSFRQLLNEKLFF. The V call is TRBV13, the J call TRBJ1-4; tentative D call: TRBD1 (5 bases). Germline V gives CDR1 PRHDT, CDR2 FYEKMQ (reference sequence). Trimming stripped 3 bases from V and 4 bases from J, with 12 bases between. This CDR3 comprises 15 residues.